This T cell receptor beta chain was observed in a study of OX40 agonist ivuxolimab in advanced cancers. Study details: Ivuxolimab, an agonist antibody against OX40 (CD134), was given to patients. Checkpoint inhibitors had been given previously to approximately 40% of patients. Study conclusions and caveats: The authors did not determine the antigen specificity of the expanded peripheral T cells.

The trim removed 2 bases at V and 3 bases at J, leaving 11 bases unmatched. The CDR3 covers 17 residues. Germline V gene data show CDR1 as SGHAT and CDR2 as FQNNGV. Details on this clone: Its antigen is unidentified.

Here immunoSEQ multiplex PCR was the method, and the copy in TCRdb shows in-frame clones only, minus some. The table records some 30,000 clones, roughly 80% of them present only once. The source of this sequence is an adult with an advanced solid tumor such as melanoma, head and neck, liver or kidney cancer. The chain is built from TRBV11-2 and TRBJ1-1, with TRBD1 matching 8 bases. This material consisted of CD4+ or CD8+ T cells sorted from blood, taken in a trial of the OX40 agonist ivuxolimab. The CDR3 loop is CASSLYNLGQVDTEAFF. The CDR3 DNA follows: TGTGCCAGCAGCTTATATAATCTGGGACAGGTAGACACTGAAGCTTTCTTT.